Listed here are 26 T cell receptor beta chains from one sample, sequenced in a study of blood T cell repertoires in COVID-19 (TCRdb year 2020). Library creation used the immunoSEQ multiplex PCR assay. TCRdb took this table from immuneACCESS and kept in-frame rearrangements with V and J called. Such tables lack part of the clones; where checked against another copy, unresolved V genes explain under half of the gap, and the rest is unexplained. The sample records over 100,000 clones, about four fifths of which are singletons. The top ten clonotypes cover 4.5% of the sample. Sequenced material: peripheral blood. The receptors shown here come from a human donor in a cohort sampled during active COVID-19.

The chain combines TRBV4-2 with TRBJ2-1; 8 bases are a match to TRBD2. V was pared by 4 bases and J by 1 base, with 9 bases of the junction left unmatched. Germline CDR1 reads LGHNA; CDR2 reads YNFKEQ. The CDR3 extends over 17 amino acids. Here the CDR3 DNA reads TGTGCCAGCAGCCTCCCCGCGGGGGGCCCTTCCTACAATGAGCAGTTCTTC. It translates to CASSLPAGGPSYNEQFF.

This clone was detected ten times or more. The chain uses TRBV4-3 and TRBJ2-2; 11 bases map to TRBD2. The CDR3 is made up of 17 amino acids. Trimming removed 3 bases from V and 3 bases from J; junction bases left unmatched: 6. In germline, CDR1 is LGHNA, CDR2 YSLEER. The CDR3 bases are TGCGCCAGCAGCCAGACTAGCGGGGACCCCTACACCGGGGAGCTGTTTTTT. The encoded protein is CASSQTSGDPYTGELFF.

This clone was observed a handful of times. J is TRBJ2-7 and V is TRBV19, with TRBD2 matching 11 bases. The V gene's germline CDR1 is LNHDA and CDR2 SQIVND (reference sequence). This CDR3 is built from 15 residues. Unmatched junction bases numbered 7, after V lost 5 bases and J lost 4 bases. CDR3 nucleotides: TGTGCCAGTAGTGCCGCTAGCGGGGGGCGTTACGAGCAGTACTTC. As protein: CASSAASGGRYEQYF.

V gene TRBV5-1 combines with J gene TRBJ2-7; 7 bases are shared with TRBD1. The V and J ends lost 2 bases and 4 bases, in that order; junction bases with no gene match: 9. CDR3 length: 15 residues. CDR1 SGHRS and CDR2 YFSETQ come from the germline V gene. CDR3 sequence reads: CASSFDGTAIYEQYF. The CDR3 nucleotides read TGCGCCAGCAGCTTCGACGGGACAGCCATTTACGAGCAGTACTTC.

The DNA of the CDR3 is TGTGCCAGCAGCTCTAGACCGGGACTTAGTAATGAAAAACTGTTTTTT. Protein: CASSSRPGLSNEKLFF. The V gene is TRBV27, the J gene TRBJ1-4; possibly TRBD1 for D (5 bases). The CDR3 extends over 16 amino acids. V lost 6 bases to trimming and J lost 4 bases, with 18 bases between them. The V gene's germline CDR1 is MNHEY and CDR2 SMNVEV (reference sequence).

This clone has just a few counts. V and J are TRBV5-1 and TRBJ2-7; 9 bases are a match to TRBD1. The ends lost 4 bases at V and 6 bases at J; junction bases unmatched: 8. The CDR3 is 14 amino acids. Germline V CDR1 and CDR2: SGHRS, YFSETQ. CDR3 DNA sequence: TGCGCCAGCAGCCCGGGACAGGGTATGGGCGAGCAGTACTTC. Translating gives CASSPGQGMGEQYF.

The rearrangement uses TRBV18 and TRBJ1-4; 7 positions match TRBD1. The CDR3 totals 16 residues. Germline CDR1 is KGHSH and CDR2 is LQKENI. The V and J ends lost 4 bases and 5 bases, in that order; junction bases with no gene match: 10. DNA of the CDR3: TGTGCCAGCTCACTTAATCAGGGGGTCGCAAATGAAAAACTGTTTTTT. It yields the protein CASSLNQGVANEKLFF.

The CDR3 here is CASSLAGTDTDTQYF. Written as DNA, the CDR3 is TGTGCCAGCAGCTTAGCCGGGACAGACACAGATACGCAGTATTTT. The chain carries TRBV7-9 and TRBJ2-3; TRBD1 matches 7 bases. V lost 0 bases and J lost 2; bases outside the gene matches: 2. The length of the CDR3 is 15 residues. CDR1 is SEHNR and CDR2 is FQNEAQ in the germline V gene (reference sequence). Using reference TRBV7-9 and TRBJ2-3 for the parts outside the CDR3, the full variable domain is DTGVSQNPRHKITKRGQNVTFRCDPISEHNRLYWYRQTLGQGPEFLTYFQNEAQLEKSRLLSDRFSAERPKGSFSTLEIQRTEQGDSAMYLCASSLAGTDTDTQYFGPGTRLTVL.

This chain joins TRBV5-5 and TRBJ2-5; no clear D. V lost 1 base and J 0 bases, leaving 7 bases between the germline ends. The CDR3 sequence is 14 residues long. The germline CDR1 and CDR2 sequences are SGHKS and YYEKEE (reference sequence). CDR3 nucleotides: TGTGCCAGCAGCTTGATCTCGTACCAAGAGACCCAGTACTTC. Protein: CASSLISYQETQYF.

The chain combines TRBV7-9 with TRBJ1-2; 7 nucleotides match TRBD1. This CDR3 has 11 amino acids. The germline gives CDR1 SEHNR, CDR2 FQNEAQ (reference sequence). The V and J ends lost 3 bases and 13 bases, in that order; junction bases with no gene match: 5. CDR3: CASSFDRDVTF. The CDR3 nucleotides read TGTGCCAGCAGCTTCGACAGGGATGTCACCTTC.

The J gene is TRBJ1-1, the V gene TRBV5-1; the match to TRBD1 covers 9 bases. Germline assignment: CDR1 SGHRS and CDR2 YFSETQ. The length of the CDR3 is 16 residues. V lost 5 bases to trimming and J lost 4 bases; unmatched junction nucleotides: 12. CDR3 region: CASRPPGTGSGTEAFF. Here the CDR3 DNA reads TGCGCCAGCAGACCCCCCGGGACAGGGTCGGGCACTGAAGCTTTCTTT.

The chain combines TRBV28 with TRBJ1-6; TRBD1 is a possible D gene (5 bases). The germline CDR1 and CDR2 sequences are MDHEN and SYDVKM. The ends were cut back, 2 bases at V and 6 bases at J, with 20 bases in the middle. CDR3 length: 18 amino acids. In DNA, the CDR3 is TGTGCCAGCAGTTTAAGGGTACTTAGGGGTTTTGGTAATTCACCCCTCCACTTT. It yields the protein CASSLRVLRGFGNSPLHF.

The CDR3 DNA sequence: TGTGCCAGCAGCTACTACTTTACTGGAAACACCATATATTTT. It specifies CASSYYFTGNTIYF. This chain links TRBV11-3 with TRBJ1-3; D remains unclear. This CDR3 region has 14 residues. The germline V and J ends were trimmed by 4 bases and 2 bases, with 9 bases remaining between them. CDR1 and CDR2 from the germline V gene are SGHNT and YENEEA.

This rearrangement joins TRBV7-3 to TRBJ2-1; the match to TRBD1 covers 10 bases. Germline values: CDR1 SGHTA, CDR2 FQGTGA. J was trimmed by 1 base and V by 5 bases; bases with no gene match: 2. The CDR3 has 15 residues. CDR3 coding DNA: TGTGCCAGCAGCGGGGACAGGGGTTCCTACAATGAGCAGTTCTTC. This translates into CASSGDRGSYNEQFF.

CDR3: CASSSPWGAGNTIYF. The CDR3, as DNA: TGTGCCAGCAGCTCACCCTGGGGCGCGGGAAACACCATATATTTT. The chain has TRBV28 and TRBJ1-3; D may be TRBD1 (5 bases). CDR3 length: 15 amino acids. Germline V gene sequence: CDR1 MDHEN, CDR2 SYDVKM. The germline V and J ends were trimmed by 6 bases and 4 bases, with 16 bases remaining between them.

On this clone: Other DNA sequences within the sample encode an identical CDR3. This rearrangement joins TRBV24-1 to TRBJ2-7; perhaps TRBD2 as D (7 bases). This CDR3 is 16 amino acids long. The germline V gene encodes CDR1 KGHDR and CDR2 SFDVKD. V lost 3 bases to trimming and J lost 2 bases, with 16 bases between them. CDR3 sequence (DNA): TGTGCCACCAGTGATCCTCGAAGGGGGGGGCCCTACGAGCAGTACTTC. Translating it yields CATSDPRRGGPYEQYF.

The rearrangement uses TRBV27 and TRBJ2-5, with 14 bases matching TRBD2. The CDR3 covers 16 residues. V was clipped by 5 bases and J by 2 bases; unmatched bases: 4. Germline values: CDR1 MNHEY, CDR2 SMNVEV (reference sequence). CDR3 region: CASSVRLAGGQETQYF. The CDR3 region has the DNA TGTGCCAGCAGTGTAAGACTAGCGGGGGGGCAAGAGACCCAGTACTTC.

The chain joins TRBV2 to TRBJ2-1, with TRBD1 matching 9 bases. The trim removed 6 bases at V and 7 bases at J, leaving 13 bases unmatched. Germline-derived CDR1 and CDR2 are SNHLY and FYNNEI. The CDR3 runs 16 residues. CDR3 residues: CASRDTGGGRGNEQFF. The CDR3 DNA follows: TGTGCCAGCAGAGACACAGGGGGCGGCCGAGGGAATGAGCAGTTCTTC.

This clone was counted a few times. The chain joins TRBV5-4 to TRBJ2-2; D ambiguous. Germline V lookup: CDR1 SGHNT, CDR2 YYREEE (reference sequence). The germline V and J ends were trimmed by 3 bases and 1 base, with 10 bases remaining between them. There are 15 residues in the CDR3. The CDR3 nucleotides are TGTGCCAGCAGCTCTCAGGTTCGGAACACCGGGGAGCTGTTTTTT. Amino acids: CASSSQVRNTGELFF.

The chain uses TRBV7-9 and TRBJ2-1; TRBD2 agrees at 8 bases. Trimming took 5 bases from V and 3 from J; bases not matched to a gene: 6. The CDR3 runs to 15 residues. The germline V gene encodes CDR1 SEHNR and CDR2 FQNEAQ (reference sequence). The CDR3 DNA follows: TGTGCCAGCAGCCTAAGGACTAGCAACTACAATGAGCAGTTCTTC. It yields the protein CASSLRTSNYNEQFF.

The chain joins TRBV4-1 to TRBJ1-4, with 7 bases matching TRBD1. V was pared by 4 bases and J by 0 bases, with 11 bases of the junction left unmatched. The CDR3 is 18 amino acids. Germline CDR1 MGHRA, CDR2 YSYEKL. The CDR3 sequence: CASSLRDRTLATNEKLFF. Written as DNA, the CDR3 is TGCGCCAGCAGCCTTCGGGACAGAACTCTTGCAACTAATGAAAAACTGTTTTTT.

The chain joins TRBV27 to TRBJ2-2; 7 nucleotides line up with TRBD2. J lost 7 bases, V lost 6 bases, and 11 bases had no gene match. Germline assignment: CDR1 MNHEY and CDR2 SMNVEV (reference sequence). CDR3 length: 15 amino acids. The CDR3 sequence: CASSPQWGGSGELFF. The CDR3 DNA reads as TGTGCCAGCAGCCCCCAGTGGGGGGGTAGCGGGGAGCTGTTTTTT.

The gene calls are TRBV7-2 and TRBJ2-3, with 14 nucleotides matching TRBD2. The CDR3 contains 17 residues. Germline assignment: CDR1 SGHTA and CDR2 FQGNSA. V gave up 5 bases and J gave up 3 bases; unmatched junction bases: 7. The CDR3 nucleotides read TGTGCCAGCAGCACCCGACTAGCGGGGGGGCAGACAGATACGCAGTATTTT. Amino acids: CASSTRLAGGQTDTQYF.

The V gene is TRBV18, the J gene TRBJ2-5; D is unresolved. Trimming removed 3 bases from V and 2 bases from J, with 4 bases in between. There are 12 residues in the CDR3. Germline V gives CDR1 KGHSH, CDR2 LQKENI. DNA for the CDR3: TGTGCCAGCTCACCTTCACAAGAGACCCAGTACTTC. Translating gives CASSPSQETQYF.

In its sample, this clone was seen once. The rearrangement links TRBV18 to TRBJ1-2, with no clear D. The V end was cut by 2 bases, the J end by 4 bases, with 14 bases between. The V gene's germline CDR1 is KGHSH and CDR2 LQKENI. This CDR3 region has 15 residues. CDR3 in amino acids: CASSPKSQLLYGYTF. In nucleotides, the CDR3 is TGTGCCAGCTCACCAAAGTCACAGCTCCTCTATGGCTACACCTTC.

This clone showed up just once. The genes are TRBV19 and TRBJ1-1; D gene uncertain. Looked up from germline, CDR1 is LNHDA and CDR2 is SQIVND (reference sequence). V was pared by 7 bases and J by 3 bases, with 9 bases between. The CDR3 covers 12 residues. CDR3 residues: CASTRRDTEAFF. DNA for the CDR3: TGTGCCAGTACACGGAGGGACACTGAAGCTTTCTTT.